One and the same sample provided the 18 T cell receptor beta chains below, sequenced in a study of blood T cell repertoires in COVID-19. This table comes from immunoSEQ multiplex PCR, and its TCRdb copy is limited to in-frame clones, with some not included. The table shows approximately 240,000 clones, with roughly nine tenths occurring only once. Sequencing used PBMCs or T cells enriched from blood (not recorded which). The receptors were sampled from a woman in her forties or fifties in a cohort exposed to, infected with or recovered from COVID-19 (not recorded which).

The V and J genes are TRBV18 and TRBJ2-7; no firm D call. The CDR3 has 12 residues. Germline V gene sequence: CDR1 KGHSH, CDR2 LQKENI. The V end lost 3 bases, the J end lost 2 bases, and 5 bases lay between the germline ends. Written as DNA, the CDR3 is TGTGCCAGCTCACCTTCCACCTACGAGCAGTACTTC. This codes for CASSPSTYEQYF.

DNA for the CDR3: TGTGCCAGCAGCAAAGGCGGAGGGCGGCTCAACAATGAGCAGTTCTTC. This sequence encodes CASSKGGGRLNNEQFF. The rearrangement joins TRBV6-2 or TRBV6-3 to TRBJ2-1, with a possible D match to TRBD2 (6 bases). The CDR3 is 16 amino acids. V lost 6 bases and J 5 bases, leaving 20 bases between the germline ends. The germline V gene encodes CDR1 MNHEY and CDR2 SVGEGT.

There are a few counts of this clone. The chain combines TRBV12-3 or TRBV12-4 with TRBJ1-5; D possibly corresponds to TRBD1 (6 bases). Trimming cost V 5 bases and J 6 bases, with 11 bases left between them. The CDR3 covers 13 residues. This CDR3 reads CASSQQQGQPQHF. The CDR3 bases are TGTGCCAGCAGTCAGCAACAGGGTCAGCCCCAGCATTTT.

This clone was counted once. The chain carries TRBV29-1 and TRBJ1-2, with D unresolved. Germline CDR1 SQVTM, CDR2 ANQGSEA. With 5 bases removed from V and 3 bases from J, the gap between germline ends came to 13 bases. This CDR3 is built from 13 residues. CDR3: CSVQRRLDYGYTF. As DNA, the CDR3 is TGCAGCGTTCAGCGCCGTTTAGACTATGGCTACACCTTC.

This clone was recorded only once. The chain joins TRBV5-4 to TRBJ2-3; 9 bases are a match to TRBD2. Germline-derived CDR1 and CDR2 are SGHNT and YYREEE (reference sequence). With 0 bases clipped from V and 7 bases from J, the junction kept 9 bases outside the gene matches. The CDR3 has 16 residues. The CDR3 DNA reads TGTGCCAGCAGCTTGGCTGGCGGGGGGGCAAAATATACGCAGTATTTT. It is translated as CASSLAGGGAKYTQYF. Full variable domain (outside the CDR3, taken from reference TRBV5-4 and TRBJ2-3): ETGVTQSPTHLIKTRGQQVTLRCSSQSGHNTVSWYQQALGQGPQFIFQYYREEENGRGNFPPRFSGLQFPNYSSELNVNALELDDSALYLCASSLAGGGAKYTQYFGPGTRLTVL.

The chain employs TRBV28 and TRBJ1-6, with no clear D. The CDR3 covers 12 residues. V lost 1 base to trimming and J lost 10 bases, with 5 bases between them. Germline lookup yields CDR1 MDHEN and CDR2 SYDVKM. The CDR3 spells CASSLLRSPLHF. DNA of the CDR3: TGTGCCAGCAGTTTATTGAGGTCACCCCTCCACTTT.

The J gene is TRBJ2-7, the V gene TRBV25-1; 7 bases are shared with TRBD1. Trimming cost V 3 bases and J 9 bases; bases outside gene matches: 8. Germline V lookup: CDR1 MGHDK, CDR2 SYGVNS. The CDR3 is 13 residues long. The CDR3 here is CASSETGSAGQYF. In nucleotides, the CDR3 is TGTGCCAGCAGTGAGACAGGGAGTGCGGGGCAGTACTTC.

This chain connects TRBV20-1 to TRBJ1-2; no reliable D call. Between the trimmed V and J ends, which lost 2 bases and 5 bases, there was a span of 6 bases. The CDR3 consists of 11 residues. Germline assignment: CDR1 DFQATT and CDR2 SNEGSKA (reference sequence). CDR3 loop: CSARSGYGYTF. The CDR3 region has the DNA TGCAGTGCTAGATCCGGTTATGGCTACACCTTC.

A word on this clone: The sample has other DNA sequences that encode this CDR3 too. The rearrangement uses TRBV7-9 and TRBJ1-2; D gene ambiguous. CDR3 length: 11 amino acids. With 3 bases removed from V and 7 bases from J, the gap between germline ends came to 6 bases. The germline V gene has CDR1 SEHNR and CDR2 FQNEAQ (reference sequence). The CDR3 sequence: CASSFSGGYTF. For the CDR3, the DNA is TGTGCCAGCAGCTTTTCAGGTGGCTACACCTTC.

This clone occurred once. The chain joins TRBV18 to TRBJ1-1, with 7 bases fitting TRBD1. The germline V gene has CDR1 KGHSH and CDR2 LQKENI. Trimming cost V 3 bases and J 4 bases; bases outside gene matches: 5. The CDR3 consists of 14 residues. CDR3 region: CASSPTQGTTEAFF. The CDR3 bases are TGTGCCAGCTCACCTACACAGGGGACCACTGAAGCTTTCTTT.

The chain uses TRBV29-1 and TRBJ1-3; D unclear. The CDR3 contains 13 residues. Germline CDR1 SQVTM, CDR2 ANQGSEA. V was clipped by 4 bases and J by 4 bases, with 11 bases between them. The CDR3 protein is CSVATVRGNTIYF. CDR3 DNA sequence: TGCAGCGTTGCGACTGTGCGCGGAAACACCATATATTTT.

The chain couples TRBV18 to TRBJ2-6; TRBD2 might be the D (5 bases). The CDR3 covers 17 residues. The germline CDR1 and CDR2 sequences are KGHSH and LQKENI. The V gene lost 3 bases and the J gene lost 1 base, with 13 bases spanning the gap. This CDR3 reads CASSPGFLASGANVLTF. DNA of the CDR3: TGTGCCAGCTCACCGGGCTTTTTAGCGTCTGGGGCCAACGTCCTGACTTTC.

The chain joins TRBV30 to TRBJ2-7, with no clear D. V was pared by 0 bases and J by 6 bases, with 12 bases between. The length of the CDR3 is 13 residues. Germline V lookup: CDR1 GTSNPN, CDR2 SVGIG (reference sequence). The CDR3 DNA reads TGTGCCTGGAGTGTAAGAGGCGATGGCGAGCAGTACTTC. This codes for CAWSVRGDGEQYF.

The chain has TRBV19 and TRBJ1-1, with 9 nucleotides matching TRBD1. The junction had 5 bases not matched to a gene; V was cut back by 5 bases and J by 4 bases. CDR1 and CDR2 from the germline V gene are LNHDA and SQIVND (reference sequence). The CDR3 is made up of 14 amino acids. CDR3 bases: TGTGCCAGTAGTCCCAGACAGGGGGTCACTGAAGCTTTCTTT. Translating it yields CASSPRQGVTEAFF.

V and J are TRBV10-3 and TRBJ1-1, with 7 bases aligning to TRBD1. Germline CDR1 ENHRY, CDR2 SYGVKD. Trimming removed 4 bases from V and 3 bases from J; junction bases left unmatched: 5. The CDR3 is 14 amino acids. CDR3 in amino acids: CAISARGTDTEAFF. The CDR3 coding sequence is TGTGCCATCAGTGCCAGGGGGACGGACACTGAAGCTTTCTTT.

The CDR3 here is CASRTAGNTEAFF. CDR3 nucleotides: TGCGCCAGCAGAACAGCAGGGAACACTGAAGCTTTCTTT. This chain uses TRBV4-3 with TRBJ1-1; D ambiguous. The CDR3 has 13 residues. Germline CDR1 reads LGHNA; CDR2 reads YSLEER. The ends were cut back, 6 bases at V and 1 base at J, with 9 bases in the middle.

This chain connects TRBV25-1 to TRBJ1-4; possible D gene TRBD1, 5 bases. There are 15 residues in the CDR3. Deletions cut 4 bases from V and 7 bases from J, with 16 bases between. Germline assignment: CDR1 MGHDK and CDR2 SYGVNS. The CDR3: CASSASQGGGEKLFF. CDR3 nucleotide sequence: TGTGCCAGCAGTGCCAGTCAGGGCGGCGGTGAAAAACTGTTTTTT.

This clone showed up just a few times. J is TRBJ1-5 and V is TRBV2, with 7 nucleotides matching TRBD1. The CDR3 contains 14 residues. In germline, CDR1 is SNHLY, CDR2 FYNNEI. V shed 8 bases, J shed 0 bases, and the junction held 4 bases outside the gene matches. The CDR3 DNA reads TGTGCCAGCGGAAGGACAGGTAGCAATCAGCCCCAGCATTTT. Translating gives CASGRTGSNQPQHF.